These T cell receptor beta chains were read from a single sample in a study of T cells in tuberculosis. Libraries were prepared by immunoSEQ multiplex PCR; TCRdb keeps only in-frame clonotypes and omits some of them. This sample carries around 30,000 clones, almost 90% of them seen once, and the ten largest clones take around 6.1%. Sample: PBMCs. These receptor sequences come from a donor aged 10 to 29 with latent tuberculosis or without tuberculosis infection. Each CDR3 is given with its conserved first and last residue. A D gene is named only where the DNA matches it firmly. Size is omitted from some rows. Given values are once, few, many or a class for expanded clones.

D gene,clone size,V gene,J gene,CDR3 DNA,CDR3 protein
TRBD1,.,TRBV5-4,TRBJ2-5,TGTGCCAGCAGCCTGCAGGGGGCCGAAGAGACCCAGTACTTC,CASSLQGAEETQYF
TRBD1,.,TRBV5-1,TRBJ1-4,TGCGCCAGCAGTTCCCAGGGGGCAACTAATGAAAAACTGTTTTTT,CASSSQGATNEKLFF
TRBD2,.,TRBV2,TRBJ2-3,TGTGCCAGCAGGCCCACTAGCGGGGGGGCCGCAGATACGCAGTATTTT,CASRPTSGGAADTQYF
TRBD1,.,TRBV6-1,TRBJ2-5,TGTGCCAGCAGTGTAAGGGGGCTGCAAGAGACCCAGTACTTC,CASSVRGLQETQYF
.,once,TRBV6-5,TRBJ1-4,TGTGCCAGCAGGCCCACAGGGTTAGAAAAACTGTTTTTT,CASRPTGLEKLFF
.,.,TRBV18,TRBJ1-1,TGTGCCAGCTCACCATTTGACACAATGAACACTGAAGCTTTCTTT,CASSPFDTMNTEAFF
TRBD1,.,TRBV27,TRBJ1-5,TGTGCCAGCAGTCCCGGACAGGGTAATCAGCCCCAGCATTTT,CASSPGQGNQPQHF
.,.,TRBV6-5,TRBJ2-5,TGTGCCAGCTGTTGCCAGGGAGAGACCCAGTACTTC,CASCCQGETQYF
.,.,TRBV29-1,TRBJ2-1,TGCAGCGTTGGACAGGATCTCAATGAGCAGTTCTTC,CSVGQDLNEQFF
.,.,TRBV2,TRBJ1-1,TGTGCCAGCAAGAGCGACCCCGGGACTGAAGCTTTCTTT,CASKSDPGTEAFF
.,.,TRBV27,TRBJ1-4,TGTGCCAGCACCCCGCAGGGAGGGCTGGGTTATGAAAAACTGTTTTTT,CASTPQGGLGYEKLFF
.,.,TRBV4-1,TRBJ1-5,TGCGCCAGCAGCCAAGTAGAGGTCCCGCCAAGTCAGCCCCAGCATTTT,CASSQVEVPPSQPQHF
.,.,TRBV21-1,TRBJ2-2,TGTGCCAGCAGCGTAAGGGGACAGGGGGCCTCCGGGGAGCTGTTTTTT,CASSVRGQGASGELFF
.,.,TRBV11-2,TRBJ2-7,TGTGCCAGCAGCTTAGATCGGGGGACCTACGAGCAGTACTTC,CASSLDRGTYEQYF
TRBD1,.,TRBV15,TRBJ1-5,TGTGCCACCAGCACGGGGGTGGGACAGGGGACATATAGCAATCAGCCCCAGCATTTT,CATSTGVGQGTYSNQPQHF
.,.,TRBV5-4,TRBJ2-5,TGTGCCAGCAGCTCGGGTCGGTATCCAGAGACCCAGTACTTC,CASSSGRYPETQYF
.,.,TRBV28,TRBJ2-3,TGTGCCAGCAGTTTCGAGGGTACGCAGTATTTT,CASSFEGTQYF
.,.,TRBV5-1,TRBJ1-1,TGCGCCAGCAGCCCCATTCGGGGGAACACTGAAGCTTTCTTT,CASSPIRGNTEAFF
.,.,TRBV29-1,TRBJ2-1,TGCAGCGTTGAAAGGGGACTAGGGGGCGAGCAGTTCTTC,CSVERGLGGEQFF
TRBD1,.,TRBV10-3,TRBJ1-2,TGTGCCATCAGTGAGTCTGGACAGGGAGTTGCCTATGGCTACACCTTC,CAISESGQGVAYGYTF
.,.,TRBV27,TRBJ1-2,TGTGCCAGCAGTTCGTACAGGGAGACTACGGGTGGCTACACCTTC,CASSSYRETTGGYTF
.,.,TRBV4-3,TRBJ1-2,TGCGCCAGCAGCCAAGCGCAGGGGAACGGCTACACCTTC,CASSQAQGNGYTF
TRBD1,.,TRBV11-2,TRBJ2-7,TGTGCCAGCAGCGAACCCCAAAAACGGACAGGGTATATCTACGAGCAGTACTTC,CASSEPQKRTGYIYEQYF
TRBD2,.,TRBV14,TRBJ2-7,TGTGCCAGCAGCCCAGGGACTACTCGGTCCTACGAGCAGTACTTC,CASSPGTTRSYEQYF
.,once,TRBV11-2,TRBJ1-4,TGTGCCAGCAGCTTAGTGGAGGACTCAAATGAAAAACTGTTTTTT,CASSLVEDSNEKLFF
.,few,TRBV5-4,TRBJ2-5,TGTGCCAGCAGCCCGGACGGGGGGCGGGAGACCCAGTACTTC,CASSPDGGRETQYF
TRBD1,.,TRBV6-6,TRBJ2-5,TGTGCCAGCAGTACCTTGACAGGGGACTCGGAGACCCAGTACTTC,CASSTLTGDSETQYF
.,.,TRBV19,TRBJ1-1,TGTGCCAGTAGTATAGATCTCTCGGGAGGGGCAGCTTTCTTT,CASSIDLSGGAAFF
.,few,TRBV2,TRBJ2-1,TGTGCCAGCATACTCACTGAGAGCTCCTACAATGAGCAGTTCTTC,CASILTESSYNEQFF
TRBD2,once,TRBV19,TRBJ2-1,TGTGCCAGTAGTGGAGTCGCTAGCGGGGGGAATGAGCAGTTCTTC,CASSGVASGGNEQFF
.,.,TRBV27,TRBJ2-6,TGTGCCAGCAGTTGGTTTGGGGGGTCTGGGGCCAACGTCCTGACTTTC,CASSWFGGSGANVLTF
.,.,TRBV6-6,TRBJ1-2,TGTGCCAGCAGTCCTACCCCGAAGGGGGGCTACACCTTC,CASSPTPKGGYTF
.,.,TRBV18,TRBJ1-3,TGTGCCAGCTCACGTGAAGGACAGTTTTCTGGAAACACCATATATTTT,CASSREGQFSGNTIYF
TRBD1,.,TRBV12-5,TRBJ2-7,TGTGCTAGTGGGGGAATCTATGGGACAGGGTTCAACGAGCAGTACTTC,CASGGIYGTGFNEQYF
.,.,TRBV9,TRBJ1-2,TGTGCCAGCAGCGAGGACAGTTGGGGCTATGGCTACACCTTC,CASSEDSWGYGYTF
TRBD1,.,TRBV29-1,TRBJ2-5,TGCAGCGGGTTACAGGGGAAGACCCAGTACTTC,CSGLQGKTQYF
.,.,TRBV12-5,TRBJ1-6,TGTGCTAGTGGTCTGGGGCCCATTAATTCACCCCTCCACTTT,CASGLGPINSPLHF
TRBD2,.,TRBV6-1,TRBJ2-1,TGTGCCAGCAGTGAGTTAGCGGGGGCGGCGAATGAGCAGTTCTTC,CASSELAGAANEQFF